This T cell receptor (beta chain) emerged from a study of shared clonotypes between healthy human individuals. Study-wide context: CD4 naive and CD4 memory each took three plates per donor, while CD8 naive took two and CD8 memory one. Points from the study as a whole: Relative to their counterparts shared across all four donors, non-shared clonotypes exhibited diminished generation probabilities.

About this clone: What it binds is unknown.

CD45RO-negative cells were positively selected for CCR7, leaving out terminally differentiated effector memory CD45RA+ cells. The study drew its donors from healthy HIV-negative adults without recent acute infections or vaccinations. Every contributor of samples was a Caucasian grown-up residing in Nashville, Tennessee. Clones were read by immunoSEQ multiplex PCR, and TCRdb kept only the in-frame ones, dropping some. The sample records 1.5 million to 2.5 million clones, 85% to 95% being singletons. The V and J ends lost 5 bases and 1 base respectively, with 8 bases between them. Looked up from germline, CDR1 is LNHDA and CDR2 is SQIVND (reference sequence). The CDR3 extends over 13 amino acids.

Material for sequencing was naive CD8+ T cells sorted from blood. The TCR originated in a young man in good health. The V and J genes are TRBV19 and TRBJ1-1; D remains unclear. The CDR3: CASSLQENTEAFF. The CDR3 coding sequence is TGTGCCAGTAGTCTACAAGAGAACACTGAAGCTTTCTTT.